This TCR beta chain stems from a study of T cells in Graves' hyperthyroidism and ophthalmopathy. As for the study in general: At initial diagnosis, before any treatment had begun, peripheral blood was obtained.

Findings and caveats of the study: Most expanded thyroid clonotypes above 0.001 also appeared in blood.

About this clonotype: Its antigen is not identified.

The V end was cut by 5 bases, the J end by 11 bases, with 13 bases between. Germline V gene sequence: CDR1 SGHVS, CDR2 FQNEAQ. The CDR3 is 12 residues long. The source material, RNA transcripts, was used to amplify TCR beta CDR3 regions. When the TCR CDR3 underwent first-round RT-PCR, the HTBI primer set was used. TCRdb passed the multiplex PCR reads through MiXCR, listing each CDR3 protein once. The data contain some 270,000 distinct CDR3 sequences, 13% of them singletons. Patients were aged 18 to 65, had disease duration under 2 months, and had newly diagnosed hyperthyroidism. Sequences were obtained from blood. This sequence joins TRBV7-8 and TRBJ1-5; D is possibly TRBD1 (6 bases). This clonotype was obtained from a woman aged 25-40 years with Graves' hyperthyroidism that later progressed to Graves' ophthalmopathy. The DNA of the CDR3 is TGTGCCAGCAGCCACAGGGAAGAGACCCAGCATTTT. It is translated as CASSHREETQHF.